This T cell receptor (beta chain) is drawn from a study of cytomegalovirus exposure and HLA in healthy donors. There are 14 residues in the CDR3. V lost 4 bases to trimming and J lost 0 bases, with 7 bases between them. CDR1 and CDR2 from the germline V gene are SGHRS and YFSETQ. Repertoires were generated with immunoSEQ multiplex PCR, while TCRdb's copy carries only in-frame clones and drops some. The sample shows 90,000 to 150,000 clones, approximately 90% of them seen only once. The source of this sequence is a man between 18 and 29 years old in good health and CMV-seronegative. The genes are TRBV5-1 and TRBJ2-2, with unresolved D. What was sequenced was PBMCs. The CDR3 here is CASSQASNTGELFF. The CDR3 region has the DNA TGCGCCAGCAGCCAGGCCTCGAACACCGGGGAGCTGTTTTTT.